The following is a TCR beta chain sequence with its context. The data stem from a study of shared clonotypes between healthy human individuals. Each subset's genomic DNA was shared equally among a number of immunoSEQ plates. The repertoire was sequenced with immunoSEQ multiplex PCR; TCRdb's copy has only in-frame clones and lacks some. This sample carries about 2,500,000 clones, around 94% of them seen once, and the ten largest clones take 0.13% to 0.15%. This CDR3 is 15 amino acids long. The V end was cut by 1 base, the J end by 1 base, with 13 bases between. Germline CDR1 and CDR2: GTSNPN and SVGIG (reference sequence).

The chain carries TRBV30 and TRBJ1-1; D is possibly TRBD1 (5 bases). The source is a man between 18 and 35 years old in good health. The specimen was naive CD4+ T cells sorted from blood. The subset was: CD45RA+ positively selected. The CDR3 DNA reads as TGTGCCTGGAGTGGGGATTTTGGGGGGAACACTGAAGCTTTCTTT. Translated, it gives CAWSGDFGGNTEAFF.